This entry describes one T cell receptor (beta chain). This clone came up a few times. Its binding antigen is unknown. Base-call qualities are not available, and no considerably larger clone is one nucleotide away. The library was obtained by the immunoSEQ multiplex PCR assay. For the multiplex PCR, a mixture combining 60 forward primers for TCR Vbeta segments and 13 reverse primers for TCR Jbeta segments was used. The CDR3 region of rearranged TCR beta genes was amplified from genomic DNA by a multiplex PCR assay. The Illumina HiSeq System was used to sequence the amplified TCR beta libraries as 87-base-pair reads. Per the authors' processing: A later analysis tallied roughly 80 million unique TCR beta chains across the 610 or so repertoires, and about 10 million of those chains were shared by two or more donors. Raw reads were error-corrected and collapsed into unique sequences by a nearest-neighbor algorithm in which closely related sequences were merged to remove PCR and sequencing errors. CDR3 sequences were aligned to IMGT reference sequences to assign V, D and J gene segments. Each retained sequence needed at least a six-nucleotide match to both a V gene segment and a J gene segment. A rearrangement was called productive if the CDR3 had no stop codons and remained in frame with V and J, and every other rearrangement was called non-productive. Following IMGT convention, CDR3 was defined as the stretch from the second conserved V-encoded cysteine up to the conserved J-encoded phenylalanine. The earlier analysis of about 560 of the donors excluded any sequence lacking an unambiguous match to a single V gene segment. In an earlier analysis of approximately 610 of the donors, V segments were called functional above 56.7% productive rearrangements and were called segregating when the between-donor standard deviation exceeded 5%. A statistical classification framework was developed to diagnose cytomegalovirus status using the catalog of TCR beta chain sequences. In a later analysis, TCR nucleotide sequences were compared against IMGT/GENE-DB human TR gene sequences so that V and J genes could be assigned. Using the TCRdist pipeline, a later analysis assigned CDR3 sequences along with most-parsimonious VDJ recombination scenarios. A later analysis defined each TCR beta chain by its CDR3 amino acid sequence plus V-gene family, and excluded reads lacking a unique V-gene family. As a way to deal with suspected cross-contamination and a sequencing artifact, a later analysis dropped roughly 600 nucleotide sequences that were highly shared and had low generation probability. In a later analysis, a clonal expansion index was calculated for each public chain from normalized within-repertoire ranks of inferred template counts. A later analysis computed generation probabilities with a VDJ recombination model fitted to out-of-frame rearrangements, and checked the results against IGoR. In a later analysis, TCR-TCR, TCR-HLA and TCR-CMV co-occurrence was scored with hypergeometric tests, and a repertoire-size bias correction was applied to TCR pairs. False discovery rates were estimated in a later analysis by permuting HLA or CMV assignments 20 times. In a later analysis, co-occurring TCRs were grouped using DBSCAN, and TCRdist sequence similarity was added for clustering within HLA-allele-positive subsets. Repertoires with fewer than 30,000 or more than 120,000 public chains, plus five repertoires with anomalous nucleotide sharing, were excluded from co-occurrence clustering. The clones in this table, taken by TCRdb from immuneACCESS, are in-frame only. Not every clone is retained; where verified, under half of the shortfall comes from an unresolved V gene, and the cause of the rest is unknown. V and J calls and clone size are those listed in that table; D and trimming were worked out from the DNA. The sample table contains 99,000 or so clones; only one count was recorded for 9.5% to 15% of them. Around 16% of the sample goes to the ten largest clones.

In total, 500 to 700 healthy bone marrow donors made up the cohort. Cohort members were all nominally healthy when sampled, although unrecorded immune exposures were likely present. The donor was CMV seropositive and belonged to the group of 250 to 300 seropositive cohort members. Each donor provided a peripheral blood sample, and peripheral blood mononuclear cells were used for TCR beta sequencing. Genomic DNA was extracted from the blood cell samples with the Qiagen DNeasy Blood Extraction Kit. The data belong to a study of cytomegalovirus exposure and HLA in healthy donors (dated by TCRdb to the late 2010s). Background for the entire study: An earlier analysis of fewer than 750 of the donors reported approximately 300 Gb of sequence data and around 110 million unique TCR beta sequences obtained from approximately 180 million T cells. The study aimed to test whether cataloging public T cell receptors could reveal signatures of past pathogen exposure. An early release that covered about 640 HLA-typed donors contained 250 to 350 gigabases of sequencing data and tens of millions of unique TCR sequences. Of the roughly 420 genotyped donors, less than 85% were placed in the genetic ancestry cluster associated with self-reported Caucasian donors. Typing coverage differed by locus: A, B, C, DRB1 and DQB1 were typed in roughly 620-630 donors, DQA1 in approximately 520, DPA1 in roughly 590, and DPB1 in 400 to 480. The later analysis used no new phenotypic data to find candidate immune exposures, relying instead on TCR beta sequences and their occurrence across donors. Donor age, sex, ethnicity and CMV serostatus were compiled alongside the repertoire data. About five DR-DQ haplotypes were treated as single units for association and clustering because of strong linkage in the cohort. The study combined high-throughput TCR immunosequencing, statistical association of individual TCRs with disease status, and machine learning to predict cytomegalovirus infection status. Class I and class II HLA loci were covered by the typing at four-digit resolution. A later analysis re-examined previously published TCR beta repertoires from hundreds of donors and added high-resolution HLA genotyping to investigate patterns of TCR occurrence. A separate validation cohort of 100 to 150 different subjects was used in addition to the 666-subject first cohort. In an earlier analysis of 500 to 650 of the donors, high-throughput TCR beta sequencing was used to judge whether each TCR beta V gene segment behaved as functional or pseudogenic. Genome-wide SNP genotypes for about 65% of the 666 donors were used in a later genetic analysis, which treated that subset as a discovery cohort. The study profiled the T cell repertoires of under 850 subjects by immunosequencing and related them to cytomegalovirus serostatus. On average, 235,054 unique TCR beta nucleotide sequences were sequenced per donor among 398 genotyped donors of the cohort, with about 19% of those sequences being non-productive. All discovery cohort repertoires had been generated on a single sequencing platform. The study at large found these results: In a later analysis, HLA-associated TCR beta chains showed more clonal expansion and lower generation probabilities than non-associated chains that were equally common. The classifier was reported to diagnose cytomegalovirus status with high specificity and sensitivity in both the original and validation cohorts. A further reported finding was that TCR beta sequences accurately predicted the HLA-A and HLA-B alleles for most subjects in the first cohort. Several of the top co-occurrence clusters appeared to be linked to parvovirus B19, influenza, CMV and Epstein-Barr virus, according to a later analysis. Some IMGT-functional V segments, including TRBV6-2 and TRBV6-3, could not be told apart with the 87-base-pair reads, so those segments were excluded. HLA typing was unavailable for some donors at each locus, so association tests used only the typed subset. A group of highly shared sequence variants was considered likely to be a technical artifact of the sequencing pipeline. A later genetic analysis associated a missense DCLRE1C variant with V-gene and J-gene trimming of TCR beta chains, and an independent cohort replicated the association. A later genetic analysis reported fewer N-insertions in productive TCRs among donors in an Asian-associated ancestry cluster than the approximately 700-donor mean. Broadly in line with IMGT annotations, most TCR beta V segments showed up in productive rearrangements about 87% or about 30% of the time in an earlier analysis of approximately 600 of the donors. According to a later analysis, most CMV-associated TCR beta chains appeared to be HLA-restricted, and the HLA associations seemed to be driven largely by CMV exposure. A few of the identified cytomegalovirus-associated TCR beta chains were confirmed in vitro to be specific for cytomegalovirus antigens. The presence/absence analyses assumed that sequencing depth was roughly uniform across donors, and that assumption may not be true. Most TCR sequences were seen in very few donors, while some public TCRs were found in many individuals. Correlated functional status among segregating V segments might be attributable to linkage disequilibrium, but an unknown experimental factor could not be ruled out. The study listed 170 or so TCR beta chains as associated with cytomegalovirus. A later analysis found that TCR association rates varied across HLA loci, with DRB1 alleles showing the most associated TCRs and HLA-C alleles the fewest. This cohort had only TCR beta chains sequenced, and the lack of alpha or paired-chain data limited which features could be detected. According to the authors, the approach could potentially be generalized to other disease states and immunological phenotypes. At a false discovery rate of 0.05, a later analysis linked 16,951 TCR beta sequences to specific HLA alleles. Immune exposure information for the cohort was limited to CMV serostatus. Over 15 rarely observed V segments, including chromosome 9 orphons, were excluded from the earlier analysis of 550 to 700 of the donors because counts were too low. When HLA alleles, especially DR and DQ, strongly co-occurred, TCR associations were difficult to assign to individual alleles.

Cut back by 5 bases and 6 bases, the V and J ends lie 13 bases apart. The germline V gene yields SGHRS for CDR1 and YFSETQ for CDR2. The CDR3 spans 13 residues, from the cysteine through the phenylalanine. The kept DNA is CDR3 alone, 39 bases in frame from the first base. The receptor chain draws on TRBV5-1 and TRBJ2-3, with a tentative D gene TRBD2 over 5 matching bases. Sequenced material: PBMCs. This receptor was identified in a man aged 35 to 55 in good health and CMV-seropositive. Here the CDR3 is given as CASSASGEDTQYF. At the DNA level, the sequence is TGCGCCAGCAGTGCTAGTGGGGAGGATACGCAGTATTTT.